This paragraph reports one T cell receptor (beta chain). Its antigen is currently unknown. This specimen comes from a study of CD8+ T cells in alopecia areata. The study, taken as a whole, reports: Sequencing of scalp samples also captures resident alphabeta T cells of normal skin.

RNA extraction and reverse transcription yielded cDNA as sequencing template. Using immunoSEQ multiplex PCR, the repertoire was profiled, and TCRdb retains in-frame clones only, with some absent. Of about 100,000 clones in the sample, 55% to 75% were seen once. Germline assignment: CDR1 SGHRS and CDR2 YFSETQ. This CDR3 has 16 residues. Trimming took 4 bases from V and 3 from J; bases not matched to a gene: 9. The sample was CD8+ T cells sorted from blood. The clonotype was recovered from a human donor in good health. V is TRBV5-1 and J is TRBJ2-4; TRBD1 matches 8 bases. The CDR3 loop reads CASSLLQGVDKNIQYF. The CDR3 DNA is TGCGCCAGCAGCCTCTTACAGGGGGTGGACAAAAACATTCAGTACTTC.